Below, 29 T cell receptor beta chains from the same sample are listed, as sequenced in a study of response to subunit inactivated influenza vaccine. TCRdb reprocessed the RT-PCR reads with MiXCR, giving one entry per CDR3 protein. The sample contains about 500,000 distinct CDR3 sequences, 16% of which appear only once. The starting material was CD4+ T cells sorted from PBMCs, obtained around 2 years after vaccination. All receptors derive from a man aged 45 to 70 who received an inactivated influenza vaccine.

This rearrangement joins TRBV7-6 to TRBJ1-1; D perhaps matches TRBD1 (5 bases). CDR3 size: 17 residues. Looked up from germline, CDR1 is SGHVS and CDR2 is FNYEAQ. V was pared by 5 bases and J by 0 bases, with 19 bases between. DNA of the CDR3: TGTGCCAGCAGCACAATTCAAACGACAGATATGAACACTGAAGCTTTCTTT. As protein: CASSTIQTTDMNTEAFF. Full variable domain (rest looked up from reference TRBV7-6 and TRBJ1-1): GAGVSQSPRYKVTKRGQDVALRCDPISGHVSLYWYRQALGQGPEFLTYFNYEAQQDKSGLPNDRFSAERPEGSISTLTIQRTEQRDSAMYRCASSTIQTTDMNTEAFFGQGTRLTVV.

Only a few counts were recorded for this clonotype. This chain links TRBV7-2 with TRBJ2-7; the match to TRBD2 covers 9 bases. The CDR3 consists of 15 residues. The germline gives CDR1 SGHTA, CDR2 FQGNSA. J lost 2 bases, V lost 3 bases, and 5 bases had no gene match. The CDR3 nucleotides are TGTGCCAGCAGCTTGAGGCGGGAGGGCCCCTACGAGCAGTACTTC. It is translated as CASSLRREGPYEQYF.

This clonotype occurred a few times. This rearrangement joins TRBV18 to TRBJ2-7; D unresolved. This CDR3 contains 13 residues. Germline V gives CDR1 KGHSH, CDR2 LQKENI. The V and J ends lost 3 bases and 6 bases respectively, with 12 bases between them. The CDR3 region has the DNA TGTGCCAGCTCACCTTTGGTTGTAGGCGAGCAGTACTTC. Its protein is CASSPLVVGEQYF. The full variable domain, rest sourced from reference TRBV18 and TRBJ2-7, is NAGVMQNPRHLVRRRGQEARLRCSPMKGHSHVYWYRQLPEEGLKFMVYLQKENIIDESGMPKERFSAEFPKEGPSILRIQQVVRGDSAAYFCASSPLVVGEQYFGPGTRLTVT.

The chain combines TRBV20-1 with TRBJ2-7; TRBD2 aligns across 12 bases. The V gene end was trimmed by 6 bases and the J gene end by 3 bases; junction bases not matched to a gene: 6. Germline V lookup: CDR1 DFQATT, CDR2 SNEGSKA (reference sequence). There are 14 residues in the CDR3. The CDR3 region has the DNA TGCAGTGCACTAGGACTAGCGGGACACTACGAGCAGTACTTC. Encoded protein: CSALGLAGHYEQYF.

This clonotype showed up just a few times. This chain joins TRBV5-6 and TRBJ1-2, with 7 bases fitting TRBD1. Germline V lookup: CDR1 SGHDT, CDR2 YYEEEE. With 5 bases clipped from V and 4 bases from J, the junction kept 11 bases outside the gene matches. CDR3 length equals 15 residues. CDR3 nucleotides: TGTGCCAGCAGTGCCGGGGACAGACACTTCTATGGCTACACCTTC. Protein sequence: CASSAGDRHFYGYTF.

The rearrangement uses TRBV15 and TRBJ1-2; 7 nucleotides align to TRBD1. Per the germline V gene, CDR1 is LNHNV and CDR2 is YYDKDF (reference sequence). The CDR3 is 15 amino acids. The ends lost 0 bases at V and 6 bases at J; junction bases unmatched: 7. The CDR3 region is CATSRDPGQRHGYTF. The CDR3 region has the DNA TGTGCCACCAGCAGAGATCCGGGACAGAGGCATGGCTACACCTTC.

The chain is built from TRBV18 and TRBJ1-1; D is unclear. V lost 3 bases to trimming and J lost 2 bases, with 4 bases between them. From germline, CDR1 is KGHSH and CDR2 LQKENI. The CDR3 contains 12 residues. The CDR3 is CASSPTNTEAFF. In DNA form, the CDR3 reads TGTGCCAGCTCACCTACAAACACTGAAGCTTTCTTT. Drawing the rest from reference TRBV18 and TRBJ1-1, the complete variable domain is NAGVMQNPRHLVRRRGQEARLRCSPMKGHSHVYWYRQLPEEGLKFMVYLQKENIIDESGMPKERFSAEFPKEGPSILRIQQVVRGDSAAYFCASSPTNTEAFFGQGTRLTVV.

The chain links TRBV5-6 to TRBJ2-1, with 8 bases fitting TRBD2. Germline values: CDR1 SGHDT, CDR2 YYEEEE. Unmatched junction bases numbered 13, after V lost 2 bases and J lost 0 bases. The CDR3 sequence is 19 residues long. The CDR3 here is CASSFMTGGPSVSYNEQFF. DNA for the CDR3: TGTGCCAGCAGCTTTATGACGGGAGGGCCCTCAGTCTCCTACAATGAGCAGTTCTTC.

The gene calls are TRBV6-5 and TRBJ2-2; D is undetermined. This CDR3 is 15 amino acids long. CDR1 is MNHEY, CDR2 SVGAGI, per germline. The V and J ends lost 0 bases and 4 bases respectively, with 9 bases between them. The CDR3 protein is CASSYSAGGTGELFF. CDR3 DNA sequence: TGTGCCAGCAGTTACTCGGCAGGTGGCACCGGGGAGCTGTTTTTT.

There are a few counts of this clonotype. The chain has TRBV7-9 and TRBJ2-5, with 8 bases fitting TRBD2. The CDR3 contains 16 residues. The trim removed 5 bases at V and 2 bases at J, leaving 10 bases unmatched. Per the germline V gene, CDR1 is SEHNR and CDR2 is FQNEAQ (reference sequence). The CDR3 here is CASSAPTSERQETQYF. The DNA for the CDR3 is TGTGCCAGCAGCGCTCCGACTAGCGAGAGACAAGAGACCCAGTACTTC.

This chain links TRBV27 with TRBJ2-7; D is perhaps TRBD1 (6 bases). In germline, CDR1 is MNHEY, CDR2 SMNVEV (reference sequence). V dropped 2 bases and J dropped 2 bases, with 13 bases sitting between them. The CDR3 extends over 15 amino acids. The CDR3 bases are TGTGCCAGCAGTTTAGGGGCCAGGGGCCCCTACGAGCAGTACTTC. It is translated as CASSLGARGPYEQYF.

This clonotype appeared a few times. The gene calls are TRBV2 and TRBJ1-2; perhaps TRBD1 as D (5 bases). Deletions cut 4 bases from V and 2 bases from J, with 8 bases between. Per germline, CDR1 SNHLY and CDR2 FYNNEI. The CDR3 contains 13 residues. CDR3 coding DNA: TGTGCCAGCAGTGGGACAACAAACTATGGCTACACCTTC. This encodes CASSGTTNYGYTF.

J is TRBJ2-5 and V is TRBV7-2; 12 bases fit TRBD1. The CDR3 spans 15 residues. Germline V gene sequence: CDR1 SGHTA, CDR2 FQGNSA. After removal of 5 bases from V and 5 bases from J, the junction contained 6 bases not matched to a gene. The CDR3, as DNA: TGTGCCAGCAGCGCCCCGGGACAGGGGGCGGAGACCCAGTACTTC. Its translation is CASSAPGQGAETQYF.

This sequence joins TRBV10-3 and TRBJ2-3; D may correspond to TRBD1 or TRBD2 (5 bases each). The CDR3 loop spans 13 amino acids. Trimming removed 4 bases at V and 2 bases at J, with 7 bases between. Germline CDR1 and CDR2: ENHRY and SYGVKD. This chain's CDR3 is CAISAGTTDTQYF. The CDR3 DNA follows: TGTGCCATCAGTGCAGGGACCACAGATACGCAGTATTTT.

J is TRBJ2-1 and V is TRBV7-9, with TRBD1 matching over 8 bases. Germline assignment: CDR1 SEHNR and CDR2 FQNEAQ (reference sequence). The CDR3 is 15 amino acids. With 5 bases clipped from V and 6 bases from J, the junction kept 9 bases outside the gene matches. This CDR3 is CASSKTGGSSNEQFF. The CDR3, as DNA: TGTGCCAGCAGCAAAACAGGGGGAAGTAGCAATGAGCAGTTCTTC.

A few counts support this clonotype. The gene calls are TRBV14 and TRBJ1-1; D might be TRBD1 (5 bases). V was clipped by 6 bases and J by 5 bases, with 10 bases between them. CDR1 and CDR2 (germline): SGHDN, FVKESK. There are 12 residues in the CDR3. Here the CDR3 reads CASSNWGTEAFF. DNA of the CDR3: TGTGCCAGCAGTAATTGGGGGACTGAAGCTTTCTTT. The full variable domain, with the rest looked up from reference TRBV14 and TRBJ1-1, is EAGVTQFPSHSVIEKGQTVTLRCDPISGHDNLYWYRRVMGKEIKFLLHFVKESKQDESGMPNNRFLAERTGGTYSTLKVQPAELEDSGVYFCASSNWGTEAFFGQGTRLTVV.

The chain uses TRBV3-1 and TRBJ2-4; D remains ambiguous. Deletions cut 0 bases from V and 8 bases from J, with 17 bases between. The CDR3 totals 16 residues. CDR1 and CDR2 (germline): LGHDT, YNNKEL (reference sequence). CDR3 region: CASSQDRRPLGDIQYF. The CDR3 region has the DNA TGTGCCAGCAGCCAAGATAGGAGACCCCTCGGCGACATTCAGTACTTC.

This clonotype showed up just a few times. The chain employs TRBV12-3 or TRBV12-4 and TRBJ2-7, with 7 bases that match TRBD2. The junction had 9 bases not matched to a gene; V was cut back by 1 base and J by 0 bases. This CDR3 contains 17 residues. CDR3 residues: CASSLGFLRGSSYEQYF. CDR3 nucleotide sequence: TGTGCCAGCAGTTTAGGATTCTTGCGGGGGAGCTCCTACGAGCAGTACTTC.

This clonotype was seen just once. This CDR3 reads CASSQPWGRGSGANVLTF. The CDR3 nucleotides are TGTGCCAGCAGTCAACCCTGGGGGAGGGGGTCTGGGGCCAACGTCCTGACTTTC. The V gene is TRBV28, the J gene TRBJ2-6, with a possible D match to TRBD2 (7 bases). The CDR3 consists of 18 residues. Trimming removed 5 bases at V and 1 base at J, with 18 bases between. Germline V lookup: CDR1 MDHEN, CDR2 SYDVKM. Looking up the rest from reference TRBV28 and TRBJ2-6 gives the full variable domain: DVKVTQSSRYLVKRTGEKVFLECVQDMDHENMFWYRQDPGLGLRLIYFSYDVKMKEKGDIPEGYSVSREKKERFSLILESASTNQTSMYLCASSQPWGRGSGANVLTFGAGSRLTVL.

This clonotype came up a few times. J is TRBJ2-1 and V is TRBV2; weak D call: TRBD2 (5 bases). V dropped 0 bases and J dropped 8 bases, with 11 bases sitting between them. CDR1 and CDR2 from the germline V gene are SNHLY and FYNNEI. The CDR3 spans 14 residues. The CDR3 reads CASSEARENHEQFF. The CDR3 DNA follows: TGTGCCAGCAGTGAAGCTAGGGAGAACCATGAGCAGTTCTTC.

Note on this clonotype: The junction does not match germline at one end; this may be a read error. The chain recombines TRBV5-6 with TRBJ2-7; D is uncertain. CDR1 and CDR2 from the germline V gene are SGHDT and YYEEEE. This CDR3 comprises 11 residues. Written as DNA, the CDR3 is TGTGCCTGCAGCGCCTCCTACGAGCAGTACTTC. Translating it yields CACSASYEQYF.

In this sample, this clonotype turned up many times. At one end, the junction sequence differs from germline, possibly due to a read error. V and J are TRBV10-2 and TRBJ1-1; tentatively, D is TRBD1 (6 bases). The CDR3 is 13 residues long. Germline V CDR1 and CDR2: WSHSY, SAAADI. CDR3 in amino acids: CASSAQGNTEAFF. The CDR3 bases are TGTGCCAGCAGCGCACAGGGGAACACTGAAGCTTTCTTT.

This clonotype was recorded many times. V gene TRBV12-3 or TRBV12-4 combines with J gene TRBJ2-1; D is ambiguous. The CDR3 is made up of 14 amino acids. Between the trimmed V and J ends, which lost 8 bases and 6 bases, there was a span of 17 bases. The CDR3: CASRSGASSNEQFF. DNA for the CDR3: TGTGCCAGCCGGAGTGGCGCGTCCAGCAATGAGCAGTTCTTC.

This clonotype was detected ten times or more. V is TRBV6-1 and J is TRBJ2-5; 10 bases agree with TRBD1. The length of the CDR3 is 17 residues. Germline trimming cut 6 bases from V and 3 bases from J; bases unmatched to any gene: 13. Germline assignment: CDR1 MNHNS and CDR2 SASEGT. This CDR3 reads CASRAGTGVHKKETQYF. CDR3 coding DNA: TGTGCCAGCAGGGCCGGGACAGGGGTCCACAAGAAAGAGACCCAGTACTTC.

V and J are TRBV7-2 and TRBJ1-3, with TRBD1 matching over 9 bases. The CDR3 runs to 15 residues. Trimming removed 8 bases from V and 4 bases from J; junction bases left unmatched: 9. Germline loops: CDR1 SGHTA, CDR2 FQGNSA. The CDR3 sequence: CASSPDRGNGNTIYF. The CDR3 region has the DNA TGTGCCAGCTCCCCGGACAGGGGTAACGGAAACACCATATATTTT.

This chain connects TRBV6-2 or TRBV6-3 to TRBJ2-1; 10 bases are shared with TRBD2. After removal of 2 bases from V and 8 bases from J, the junction contained 12 bases not matched to a gene. CDR1 is MNHEY and CDR2 is SVGEGT in the germline V gene. The CDR3 totals 17 residues. The CDR3 is CASSYGRLAGALYEQFF. In nucleotides, the CDR3 is TGTGCCAGCAGTTACGGGCGCCTAGCGGGGGCTCTCTATGAGCAGTTCTTC.

This clonotype has at least ten counts. The genes are TRBV3-1 and TRBJ2-5; D assignment may be TRBD1 or TRBD2 (6 bases each). The CDR3 is made up of 12 amino acids. The germline V and J ends were trimmed by 6 bases and 9 bases, with 14 bases remaining between them. Germline-derived CDR1 and CDR2 are LGHDT and YNNKEL (reference sequence). DNA of the CDR3: TGTGCCAGCAGGGGAGAGAGGGGGGCCCAGTACTTC. Translated, it gives CASRGERGAQYF.

A few counts support this clonotype. The V call is TRBV7-2, the J call TRBJ2-7, with D tentatively TRBD1 (5 bases). Germline V lookup: CDR1 SGHTA, CDR2 FQGNSA. There are 15 residues in the CDR3. Trimming removed 3 bases from V and 3 bases from J, with 15 bases in between. The CDR3 DNA reads as TGTGCCAGCAGCTTTTTAGGCCAGGGCCACTACGAGCAGTACTTC. Protein sequence: CASSFLGQGHYEQYF.

In this sample, this clonotype turned up many times. V usage is TRBV7-2 and J usage is TRBJ1-5, with 8 bases fitting TRBD1. The V and J ends lost 5 bases and 4 bases, in that order; junction bases with no gene match: 1. This CDR3 contains 13 residues. From germline, CDR1 is SGHTA and CDR2 FQGNSA. CDR3 DNA sequence: TGTGCCAGCAGCCGACAGGGGAATCAGCCCCAGCATTTT. It yields the protein CASSRQGNQPQHF.